This entry concerns a single T cell receptor beta chain. This sample is drawn from a study of blood T cell repertoires in COVID-19. Turning to the study itself: Some COVID-19 samples were acute and others convalescent; all came from the United States, Italy and Spain. From T cells, B-cell-depleted T cells, or PBMCs came the material, which was cDNA or gDNA.

Enrolled through a virtual design, the participants were between roughly 18 and 90 years of age and came from roughly 22 US areas. Symptom resolution, clearance, or two negative PCRs marked donors in Cohort 3 as recovered. Clones were read by immunoSEQ multiplex PCR, and TCRdb kept only the in-frame ones, dropping some. The repertoire includes about 320,000 clones, around 86% of them detected once, and about 9.4% sits in the top ten. The ends lost 5 bases at V and 5 bases at J; junction bases unmatched: 7. This CDR3 is built from 15 residues. Germline V gene sequence: CDR1 SEHNR, CDR2 FQNEAQ (reference sequence).

The chain couples TRBV7-9 to TRBJ2-1, with 9 bases aligning to TRBD2. The sequenced sample was PBMCs or T cells enriched from blood (not recorded which). The TCR was taken from a woman aged 18-29 years who had recovered from COVID-19. Here the CDR3 DNA reads TGTGCCAGCAGCAGCGGGGGGCGATTGAACAATGAGCAGTTCTTC. Amino acids: CASSSGGRLNNEQFF.